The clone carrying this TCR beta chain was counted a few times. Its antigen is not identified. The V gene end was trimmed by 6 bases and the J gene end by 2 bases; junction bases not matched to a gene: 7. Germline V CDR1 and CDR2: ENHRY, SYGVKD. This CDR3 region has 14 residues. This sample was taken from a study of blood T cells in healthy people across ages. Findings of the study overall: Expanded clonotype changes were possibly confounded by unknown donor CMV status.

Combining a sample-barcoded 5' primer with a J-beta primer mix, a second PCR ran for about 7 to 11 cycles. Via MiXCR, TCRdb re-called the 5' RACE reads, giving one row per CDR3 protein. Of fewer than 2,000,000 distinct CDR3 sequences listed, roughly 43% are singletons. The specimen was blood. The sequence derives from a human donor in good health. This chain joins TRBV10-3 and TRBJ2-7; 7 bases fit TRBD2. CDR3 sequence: CAIRSLADTYEQYF. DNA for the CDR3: TGTGCCATCAGATCGCTAGCGGATACCTACGAGCAGTACTTC.